These 5 T cell receptor beta chains were all obtained from the same sample, sequenced in a study of sequential checkpoint blockade in melanoma. Measured with immunoSEQ multiplex PCR; TCRdb has only the in-frame clones, and not every one. Of fewer than 20,000 clones in the sample, about 70% were seen once. Treatment defined: randomized to nivolumab then ipilimumab (arm A) or the reverse (arm B). The sample consisted of CD8+ T cells sorted from blood (inferred from file names), taken from a patient given nivolumab and ipilimumab in sequence. Every receptor here comes from a human donor with melanoma.

The chain has TRBV10-2 and TRBJ2-1; 9 bases align to TRBD1. Germline V CDR1 and CDR2: WSHSY, SAAADI. V lost 4 bases to trimming and J lost 4 bases; unmatched junction nucleotides: 5. This CDR3 spans 15 amino acids. The CDR3 is CASSAPGQGYNEQFF. CDR3 nucleotide sequence: TGCGCCAGCAGTGCGCCGGGACAGGGATACAATGAGCAGTTCTTC.

The rearrangement uses TRBV5-1 and TRBJ2-5; the match to TRBD1 covers 10 bases. V shed 4 bases, J shed 0 bases, and the junction held 9 bases outside the gene matches. Germline lookup yields CDR1 SGHRS and CDR2 YFSETQ. This CDR3 spans 17 amino acids. DNA for the CDR3: TGCGCCAGCAGCATTACGACAGGGGGCTCGTACCAAGAGACCCAGTACTTC. Translation: CASSITTGGSYQETQYF.

The rearrangement links TRBV27 to TRBJ1-6; D unclear. The CDR3 consists of 17 residues. V gave up 0 bases and J gave up 0 bases, with 9 bases separating them. Germline CDR1 and CDR2: MNHEY and SMNVEV (reference sequence). The DNA of the CDR3 is TGTGCCAGCAGTTTATCATCGGAGGCCTCCTATAATTCACCCCTCCACTTT. Protein sequence: CASSLSSEASYNSPLHF.

The chain carries TRBV4-2 and TRBJ2-5, with 12 positions matching TRBD2. J was trimmed by 5 bases and V by 0 bases; bases with no gene match: 10. The CDR3 covers 18 residues. Germline assignment: CDR1 LGHNA and CDR2 YNFKEQ. CDR3 region: CASSQDWLAGGQGETQYF. CDR3 nucleotides: TGTGCCAGCAGCCAAGATTGGCTAGCGGGGGGGCAGGGGGAGACCCAGTACTTC.

The chain links TRBV4-1 to TRBJ1-1; possible D gene TRBD1, 5 bases. Germline V lookup: CDR1 MGHRA, CDR2 YSYEKL. The V gene lost 6 bases and the J gene lost 0 bases, with 14 bases spanning the gap. This CDR3 contains 15 residues. This chain's CDR3 is CASRLQGSMNTEAFF. The CDR3, as DNA: TGCGCCAGCAGACTGCAGGGATCTATGAACACTGAAGCTTTCTTT.